The present entry profiles one T cell receptor beta chain with its context. What it binds is not known. The sample is drawn from a study of response to subunit inactivated influenza vaccine. Study-level findings and limits: Authors suggested each seasonal influenza vaccination recruits few new T cells.

The CDR3 covers 13 residues. The ends were cut back, 4 bases at V and 8 bases at J, with 9 bases in the middle. From germline, CDR1 is MGHDK and CDR2 SYGVNS. One entry per CDR3 protein, called by TCRdb with MiXCR from the RT-PCR reads. The table includes hundreds of thousands of distinct CDR3 sequences, about 15% detected once. V usage is TRBV25-1 and J usage is TRBJ1-6, with D hard to call. The sequence was obtained from a man in his fifties or sixties who received an inactivated influenza vaccine. The sample in question was PBMCs from blood, obtained 14 to 15 days before vaccination. For the CDR3, the DNA is TGTGCCAGCAGTGGGGCCAGGCATTCACCCCTCCACTTT. This translates into CASSGARHSPLHF.